These 5 T cell receptor beta chains were sequenced from one sample in a study of T cells after yellow fever vaccination (dated by TCRdb to the late 2010s). The treatment or condition label on this specimen signifies: live attenuated yellow fever vaccine strain. The library was produced with 5' RACE. Sequenced on an Illumina HiSeq 2500. TCRdb itself trimmed the public reads at Q25 with fastp, ran MiXCR and retained productive beta chains. Rows are unified per CDR3 protein, each entry keeping the most common DNA and genes. Counted in this sample were around 590,000 distinct CDR3 sequences; 9% to 15% of them appeared once. The ten largest clonotypes hold 14% to 15% of the sample. Sequences were derived from PBMCs, sampled on the day of the yellow fever booster vaccination. The receptor set was obtained from a young man who received the YFV17D yellow fever vaccine.

This clonotype was recorded a few times. The rearrangement joins TRBV7-9 to TRBJ1-1; the D gene is possibly TRBD1 (5 bases). This CDR3 spans 16 amino acids. In germline, CDR1 is SEHNR, CDR2 FQNEAQ (reference sequence). The V end lost 5 bases, the J end lost 0 bases, and 16 bases lay between the germline ends. The CDR3 nucleotides read TGTGCCAGCAGCCCCCCTGGGGGTGTCATGAACACTGAAGCTTTCTTT. The encoded protein is CASSPPGGVMNTEAFF.

This clonotype was counted once. This chain uses TRBV12-3 or TRBV12-4 with TRBJ2-2, with D tentatively TRBD1 (6 bases). V was pared by 5 bases and J by 4 bases, with 14 bases between. The CDR3 extends over 15 amino acids. Written as DNA, the CDR3 is TGTGCCAGCAGTAACACAGGGCCCCCCACCGGGGAGCTGTTTTTT. It specifies CASSNTGPPTGELFF.

This clonotype has just a few counts. The V and J genes are TRBV20-1 and TRBJ2-2; tentatively, D is TRBD1 (6 bases). CDR3 length: 14 amino acids. Germline V lookup: CDR1 DFQATT, CDR2 SNEGSKA (reference sequence). V dropped 6 bases and J dropped 1 base, with 12 bases sitting between them. As DNA, the CDR3 is TGCAGTGCCGCTGGGGGCCTGAACACCGGGGAGCTGTTTTTT. Translated, it gives CSAAGGLNTGELFF.

The J gene is TRBJ2-3, the V gene TRBV5-1; tentatively, D is TRBD1 (5 bases). V lost 0 bases, J lost 1 base, and 12 bases lay in between. This CDR3 region has 16 residues. Looked up from germline, CDR1 is SGHRS and CDR2 is YFSETQ. The CDR3, as DNA: TGCGCCAGCAGCTTGGGTCAGGGTCGTGGCACAGATACGCAGTATTTT. Protein product: CASSLGQGRGTDTQYF.

This clonotype was recorded a few times. The rearrangement uses TRBV5-6 and TRBJ2-3; TRBD1 matches 7 bases. The CDR3 length is 16 residues. The germline CDR1 and CDR2 sequences are SGHDT and YYEEEE. The V segment lost 0 bases and the J segment 2 bases; nucleotides outside the gene matches: 6. The CDR3 bases are TGTGCCAGCAGCTTGGTAGTCAGGGGGAACACAGATACGCAGTATTTT. It is translated as CASSLVVRGNTDTQYF. Based on the CDR3 plus reference TRBV5-6 and TRBJ2-3, the full variable domain is DAGVTQSPTHLIKTRGQQVTLRCSPKSGHDTVSWYQQALGQGPQFIFQYYEEEERQRGNFPDRFSGHQFPNYSSELNVNALLLGDSALYLCASSLVVRGNTDTQYFGPGTRLTVL.